This T cell receptor (beta chain) was sequenced during a study of CD8 T cells in ankylosing spondylitis. Preparation of TCR beta libraries was done by quantitative 5'-RACE with molecular barcodes. Each CDR3 protein gets one entry after TCRdb re-called the 5' RACE reads with MiXCR. The table lists 50,000 to 70,000 distinct CDR3 sequences, over 5% of them singletons, with approximately 5% in the top ten. There are a few counts of this clonotype. Its antigen is currently unknown. Broader study findings: Earlier work had already found some motif variants in reactive arthritis synovial fluid and blood. According to the report, clones linked to the disease were significantly enriched in matched synovial fluid samples taken from ankylosing spondylitis patients. The disease-linked clones had a CD8+ phenotype and low blood frequencies.

The sequenced sample consisted of synovial fluid, either unsorted or a sorted T cell fraction (not recorded which). The source of this sequence is a male donor with ankylosing spondylitis.

In DNA form, the CDR3 reads TGTGCCAGCAGCCCGGACGGCCGTTCTGGAAACACCATATATTTT. Residues: CASSPDGRSGNTIYF. V usage is TRBV7-9 and J usage is TRBJ1-3; D not certain. Trimming took off 5 bases at V and 1 base at J, with 12 bases between the two ends. Germline V lookup: CDR1 SEHNR, CDR2 FQNEAQ (reference sequence). This CDR3 spans 15 amino acids.